A selection of T cell receptor beta chains follows, all from one sample in a study of CD8 T cells in Susac syndrome. One entry per CDR3 protein, called by TCRdb with MiXCR from the immunoSEQ multiplex PCR reads. Of over 150,000 distinct CDR3 sequences in the sample, 90% to 95% were seen once. Specimen: CD4+ T cells from PBMCs. The receptors derive from a human donor with multiple sclerosis. The CDR3 runs from the conserved cysteine through the conserved F or W. The D gene is left open where the match is weak. Rows may omit the clone size; those that give it use once, few, many or a size class.

TRBV30,TRBD1,TRBJ2-3,NA,CAWSHRGPDTQYF,TGTGCCTGGAGTCACAGGGGGCCAGATACGCAGTATTTT
TRBV15,NA,TRBJ1-2,NA,CATSRVAGLGYTF,TGTGCCACCAGCAGAGTTGCGGGGCTTGGCTACACCTTC
TRBV7-9,NA,TRBJ2-5,NA,CASKDGSGSQETQYF,TGTGCCAGCAAAGATGGTAGCGGCTCACAAGAGACCCAGTACTTC
TRBV29-1,TRBD2,TRBJ2-1,NA,CSVASGSPYNEQFF,TGCAGCGTTGCTAGCGGGAGCCCCTACAATGAGCAGTTCTTC
TRBV6-6,NA,TRBJ1-5,NA,CASSHVEPQHF,TGTGCCAGCAGTCACGTTGAGCCCCAGCATTTT
TRBV30,NA,TRBJ1-1,NA,CAWSGERGNTEAFF,TGTGCCTGGAGCGGAGAACGGGGGAACACTGAAGCTTTCTTT
TRBV13,NA,TRBJ1-2,NA,CASSLPGGGYGYTF,TGTGCCAGCAGCTTACCGGGAGGGGGCTATGGCTACACCTTC
TRBV5-6,TRBD1,TRBJ2-3,NA,CASRGQGSQDTQYF,TGTGCCAGCAGAGGACAGGGCTCCCAGGATACGCAGTATTTT
TRBV4-1,NA,TRBJ2-3,NA,CASSPRRGLATDTQYF,TGCGCCAGCAGCCCCCGCAGGGGATTGGCGACAGATACGCAGTATTTT
TRBV12-3/TRBV12-4,NA,TRBJ2-5,NA,CASSSVQGETQYF,TGTGCCAGCAGTTCCGTACAAGGAGAGACCCAGTACTTC
TRBV5-1,NA,TRBJ1-5,once,CASSLDVGVSQPQHF,TGCGCCAGCAGCTTGGATGTGGGGGTTAGTCAGCCCCAGCATTTT
TRBV3-1,NA,TRBJ2-1,NA,CASSQADSRRFF,TGTGCCAGCAGCCAGGCTGACAGTAGACGGTTCTTC
TRBV27,TRBD2,TRBJ2-4,NA,CASSLGLAGGPAKNIQYF,TGTGCCAGCAGTCTGGGACTAGCGGGAGGGCCGGCCAAAAACATTCAGTACTTC
TRBV20-1,NA,TRBJ2-5,NA,CSARDPFMEWSQETQYF,TGCAGTGCTAGAGATCCCTTTATGGAGTGGAGCCAAGAGACCCAGTACTTC
TRBV5-1,NA,TRBJ1-5,NA,CASSFGTQPQHF,TGCGCCAGCAGCTTTGGAACGCAGCCCCAGCATTTT
TRBV12-5,TRBD1,TRBJ2-7,NA,CASGATGPSLEQYF,TGTGCTAGTGGGGCGACAGGGCCCTCCCTCGAGCAGTACTTC
TRBV20-1,TRBD1,TRBJ2-5,NA,CSLDRGQETQYF,TGCAGTCTGGACAGGGGGCAGGAGACCCAGTACTTC
TRBV18,NA,TRBJ1-2,NA,CASSYEGRYYGYTF,TGTGCCAGCTCGTACGAAGGGCGGTACTATGGCTACACCTTC
TRBV12-3/TRBV12-4,NA,TRBJ2-3,NA,CASTLNTRGTDTQYF,TGTGCCAGCACCCTCAACACCAGAGGCACAGATACGCAGTATTTT
TRBV5-1,NA,TRBJ1-1,NA,CASSFMNTEAFF,TGCGCCAGCAGTTTTATGAACACTGAAGCTTTCTTT
TRBV11-3,NA,TRBJ2-2,NA,CASSQGNGELFF,TGTGCCAGCAGCCAGGGGAACGGGGAGCTGTTTTTT
TRBV29-1,TRBD1,TRBJ2-1,NA,CSAGTGTYSEQFF,TGCAGCGCCGGGACAGGGACCTACAGTGAGCAGTTCTTC
TRBV29-1,NA,TRBJ2-3,once,CSVPHGGGTVTDTQYF,TGCAGCGTACCCCACGGAGGGGGGACGGTCACAGATACGCAGTATTTT
TRBV5-1,NA,TRBJ2-7,NA,CASSSTDRYEQYF,TGCGCCAGCAGCTCGACGGACCGCTACGAGCAGTACTTC
TRBV29-1,NA,TRBJ2-3,NA,CSVPSEVGTDTQYF,TGCAGCGTTCCCTCAGAAGTGGGCACAGATACGCAGTATTTT
TRBV20-1,NA,TRBJ1-2,NA,CSARERVYGYTF,TGCAGTGCTAGAGAACGTGTGTATGGCTACACCTTC
TRBV30,TRBD1,TRBJ2-4,NA,CAWTIDREGKNIQYF,TGTGCCTGGACCATCGACAGGGAAGGCAAAAACATTCAGTACTTC
TRBV2,NA,TRBJ2-7,NA,CASSTVYEQYF,TGTGCCAGCTCGACAGTCTACGAGCAGTACTTC
TRBV6-1,TRBD1,TRBJ1-2,NA,CATQRGRDGYTF,TGTGCAACCCAAAGGGGGCGCGACGGCTACACCTTC
TRBV29-1,NA,TRBJ1-2,once,CSVEEGGIYGYTF,TGCAGCGTTGAAGAGGGGGGGATCTATGGCTACACCTTC
TRBV24-1,NA,TRBJ1-2,NA,CATSDSSDGHGYTF,TGTGCCACCAGTGACTCTAGTGACGGCCATGGCTACACCTTC
TRBV19,TRBD2,TRBJ2-1,NA,CASSIRLAANEQFF,TGTGCCAGTAGTATAAGACTAGCGGCCAATGAGCAGTTCTTC
TRBV29-1,NA,TRBJ1-2,NA,CSVGEHGQGNYGYTF,TGCAGCGTTGGAGAGCATGGGCAGGGGAACTATGGCTACACCTTC
TRBV3-1,NA,TRBJ2-4,NA,CASSPPFAKVENIQYF,TGTGCCAGCAGCCCCCCTTTTGCGAAGGTTGAAAACATTCAGTACTTC
TRBV5-4,NA,TRBJ1-2,once,CASSLELADIYGYTF,TGTGCCAGCAGCTTGGAGTTGGCAGACATCTATGGCTACACCTTC
TRBV12-3/TRBV12-4,TRBD1,TRBJ1-1,NA,CASSSRTGLDTEAFF,TGTGCCAGCAGTTCCAGGACAGGGCTCGACACTGAAGCTTTCTTT
TRBV3-1,TRBD2,TRBJ2-1,NA,CASSPAVAGKNEQFF,TGTGCCAGCAGCCCCGCGGTAGCGGGAAAGAATGAGCAGTTCTTC
TRBV29-1,TRBD1,TRBJ2-7,few,CSAGTGEQYF,TGCAGCGCCGGGACAGGGGAGCAGTACTTC
TRBV13,TRBD1,TRBJ1-2,NA,CASSAGDRGYGYTF,TGTGCCAGCAGCGCAGGGGACAGGGGCTATGGCTACACCTTC
TRBV20-1,NA,TRBJ1-1,NA,CSARGGASRTEAFF,TGCAGTGCTAGGGGGGGCGCGAGTAGGACTGAAGCTTTCTTT
TRBV27,NA,TRBJ2-3,few,CASSLRGSTDTQYF,TGTGCCAGCAGTTTGCGGGGAAGCACAGATACGCAGTATTTT
TRBV29-1,NA,TRBJ2-7,NA,CSVVAAWSSYEQYF,TGCAGCGTTGTTGCCGCGTGGAGCTCCTACGAGCAGTACTTC